This T cell receptor (beta chain) was recovered during a study of T cell responses to AZD1222 COVID-19 vaccine. Study conclusions and caveats: Only 5 or 6 AZD1222 recipients were seropositive at baseline.

The V and J ends lost 4 bases and 3 bases, in that order; junction bases with no gene match: 2. CDR3 size: 13 residues. Concerning this clone: Its matching antigen is unknown.

Libraries were prepared by immunoSEQ multiplex PCR; TCRdb keeps only in-frame clonotypes and omits some of them. Of 95,000 to 110,000 clones listed, about 88% are singletons. This chain joins TRBV12-3 or TRBV12-4 and TRBJ1-1; 7 bases are a match to TRBD1. This receptor was identified in an adult in good health. The sequencing here drew on peripheral blood, taken on day 0 of AZD1222 vaccination. CDR3 sequence: CASSSRGDTEAFF. CDR3 nucleotide sequence: TGTGCCAGCAGTTCCAGGGGGGACACTGAAGCTTTCTTT.